At least ten counts were recorded for the clone carrying this T cell receptor beta chain. Its antigen is still unknown. It was with unique molecular identifiers that the TCRbeta library was prepared. TCRdb recomputed calls from the PCR reads with MiXCR, one row per CDR3 protein. This table has some 220,000 distinct CDR3 sequences, 11% appearing once. The sample comes from a study of T-cell reconstitution after alpha-beta-depleted transplantation in children. Study-wide results and caveats: T-cell counts and diversity at one year following transplant were attributed mainly to newly produced T cells.

This CDR3 has 13 residues. Trimming cost V 6 bases and J 0 bases, with 9 bases left between them. CDR1 is DFQATT, CDR2 SNEGSKA, per germline (reference sequence). The J gene is TRBJ2-4, the V gene TRBV20-1, with D unresolved. This clonotype originated in a child less than two years old with acute myeloid leukemia, due to receive a stem cell transplant. Source: PBMCs, taken before TCRalphabeta/CD19-depleted stem cell transplant. CDR3 sequence: CSARAVAKNIQYF. The CDR3 DNA reads TGCAGTGCCCGCGCGGTAGCCAAAAACATTCAGTACTTC.